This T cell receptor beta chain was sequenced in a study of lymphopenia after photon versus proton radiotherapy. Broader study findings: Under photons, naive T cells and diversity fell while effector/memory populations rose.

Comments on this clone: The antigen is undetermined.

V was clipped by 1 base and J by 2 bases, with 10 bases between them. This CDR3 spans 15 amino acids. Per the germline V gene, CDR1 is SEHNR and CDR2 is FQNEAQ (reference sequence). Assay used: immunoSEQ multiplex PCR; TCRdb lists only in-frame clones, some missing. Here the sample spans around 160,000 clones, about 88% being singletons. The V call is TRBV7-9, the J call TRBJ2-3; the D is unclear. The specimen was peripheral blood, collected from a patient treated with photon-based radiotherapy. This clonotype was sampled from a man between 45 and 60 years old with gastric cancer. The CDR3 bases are TGTGCCAGCAGCTTAGTATTCGCGGACACAGATACGCAGTATTTT. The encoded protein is CASSLVFADTDTQYF. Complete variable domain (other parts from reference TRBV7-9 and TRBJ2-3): DTGVSQNPRHKITKRGQNVTFRCDPISEHNRLYWYRQTLGQGPEFLTYFQNEAQLEKSRLLSDRFSAERPKGSFSTLEIQRTEQGDSAMYLCASSLVFADTDTQYFGPGTRLTVL.